Listed here are 17 T cell receptor beta chains from one sample, sequenced in a study of T cells in Graves' hyperthyroidism and ophthalmopathy. What was amplified from RNA transcripts were TCR beta CDR3 regions. The TCR CDR3 was amplified in a first-round RT-PCR using the HTBI primer set. In TCRdb, the multiplex PCR reads were re-called with MiXCR into one record per CDR3 protein. The sample yields about 680,000 distinct CDR3 sequences, about 35% seen once. The source material was blood. Source of these receptors: a woman between 40 and 55 years old with Graves' hyperthyroidism.

As regards this clonotype: A much larger clone differs from this one at a single base, so this may be a read error. The chain links TRBV5-8 to TRBJ2-5; possibly TRBD1 for D (5 bases). The CDR3 totals 15 residues. The germline V and J ends were trimmed by 0 bases and 1 base, with 10 bases remaining between them. The germline CDR1 and CDR2 sequences are SGHTS and YDEGEE. The DNA for the CDR3 is TGTGCCAGCAGCTTGGACAAGGGGATCCAAGAGACCCAGTACTTC. This codes for CASSLDKGIQETQYF.

This clonotype was counted once. The rearrangement joins TRBV5-8 to TRBJ2-4; 10 nucleotides match TRBD2. The CDR3 extends over 16 amino acids. Germline V gives CDR1 SGHTS, CDR2 YDEGEE. V shed 3 bases and J 0 bases; nucleotides not matched to a gene: 3. DNA for the CDR3: TGTGCCAGCAGCTACATAGCGGGAGGAGCCAAAAACATTCAGTACTTC. Translating it yields CASSYIAGGAKNIQYF.

This clonotype was picked up many times. CDR3 DNA: TGTGCCACCAGCAGAGATAGGGTGAACACTGAAGCTTTCTTT. Its translation is CATSRDRVNTEAFF. The rearrangement joins TRBV15 to TRBJ1-1; D gene ambiguous. Germline V gene lookup returns CDR1 LNHNV and CDR2 YYDKDF (reference sequence). The CDR3 sequence is 14 residues long. Trimming removed 0 bases at V and 0 bases at J, with 5 bases between.

This clonotype was detected many times. This chain links TRBV2 with TRBJ1-1; no clear D gene. This CDR3 has 14 amino acids. Trimming cost V 6 bases and J 4 bases, with 15 bases left between them. From germline, CDR1 is SNHLY and CDR2 FYNNEI. CDR3 coding DNA: TGTGCCAGCAGCCTAATGGGGAGGGCCACTGAAGCTTTCTTT. Residues: CASSLMGRATEAFF.

This clonotype has more than one count but fewer than ten. CDR3 residues: CASGLVRLGLRDQPQHF. The CDR3 DNA follows: TGTGCTAGTGGTTTGGTACGGTTGGGGTTACGAGATCAGCCCCAGCATTTT. The chain combines TRBV12-5 with TRBJ1-5, with unresolved D. Germline loops: CDR1 LGHNT, CDR2 FRNRAP. V shed 0 bases and J shed 5 bases, with 17 bases lying between them. This CDR3 region has 17 residues.

This rearrangement joins TRBV2 to TRBJ2-2; D remains unclear. This CDR3 has 13 amino acids. The germline gives CDR1 SNHLY, CDR2 FYNNEI. Trimming shortened V by 2 bases and J by 6 bases, and 7 bases separated the two germline ends. The CDR3 loop is CASSESDAGELFF. The CDR3 bases are TGTGCCAGCAGTGAAAGTGATGCCGGGGAGCTGTTTTTT.

The chain combines TRBV20-1 with TRBJ2-5, with D possibly TRBD2 on 6 matching bases. Germline V lookup: CDR1 DFQATT, CDR2 SNEGSKA (reference sequence). V shed 4 bases and J shed 7 bases, with 7 bases lying between them. The CDR3 has 10 residues. The CDR3 sequence: CSAKGGTQYF. CDR3 nucleotides: TGCAGTGCTAAGGGAGGGACCCAGTACTTC.

V usage is TRBV7-9 and J usage is TRBJ1-5, with 10 bases identical to TRBD1. The CDR3 is made up of 15 amino acids. The V segment lost 5 bases and the J segment 4 bases; nucleotides outside the gene matches: 5. Germline assignment: CDR1 SEHNR and CDR2 FQNEAQ (reference sequence). CDR3 sequence: CASSQGTGENQPQHF. The DNA for the CDR3 is TGTGCCAGCAGCCAAGGGACAGGGGAAAATCAGCCCCAGCATTTT.

Concerning this clonotype: A read error is likely, as this CDR3 ends without the conserved phenylalanine or tryptophan. It is unclear where the CDR3 begins or ends on the DNA, so no DNA is shown, and the CDR3 is as TCRdb lists it. The J gene is TRBJ1-1, the V gene TRBV7-6. Germline V gene sequence: CDR1 SGHVS, CDR2 FNYEAQ. Both ends counted, the CDR3 spans 9 residues. The chain's CDR3 is CASSLALLT.

Details on this clonotype: A much larger clonotype is one base distant, so this may be a read error. The chain carries TRBV7-2 and TRBJ1-1; TRBD1 is a possible D gene (5 bases). The V end was cut by 5 bases, the J end by 0 bases, with 16 bases between. From germline, CDR1 is SGHTA and CDR2 FQGNSA. The CDR3 is made up of 16 amino acids. CDR3 DNA: TGTGCCAGCAGCGGGGACCCAGGGCGGTTGAACACTGAAGCTTTCTTT. Translated: CASSGDPGRLNTEAFF.

This clonotype came up a few times. V gene TRBV12-3 or TRBV12-4 combines with J gene TRBJ2-7, with D possibly matching TRBD1 (6 bases). Trimming stripped 6 bases from V and 0 bases from J, with 18 bases between. The CDR3 has 16 residues. The CDR3 DNA is TGTGCCAGCAGCCCATGGTACAGGGCTAGCTCCTACGAGCAGTACTTC. The encoded protein is CASSPWYRASSYEQYF.

This clonotype was found many times. J is TRBJ1-1 and V is TRBV7-9; D is unclear. Trimming removed 5 bases from V and 4 bases from J, with 11 bases in between. The germline V gene encodes CDR1 SEHNR and CDR2 FQNEAQ (reference sequence). This CDR3 comprises 13 residues. CDR3 in DNA: TGTGCCAGCAGCCTGTCAGAAGCCACTGAAGCTTTCTTT. Its translation: CASSLSEATEAFF. Together with reference TRBV7-9 and TRBJ1-1, the CDR3 gives the full variable domain: DTGVSQNPRHKITKRGQNVTFRCDPISEHNRLYWYRQTLGQGPEFLTYFQNEAQLEKSRLLSDRFSAERPKGSFSTLEIQRTEQGDSAMYLCASSLSEATEAFFGQGTRLTVV.

In regard to this clonotype: At one boundary the junction diverges from the germline segment, which might be a read error. The genes are TRBV5-1 and TRBJ2-6, with 13 bases aligning to TRBD2. The CDR3 loop spans 23 amino acids. Germline V lookup: CDR1 SGHRS, CDR2 YFSETQ. CDR3 coding DNA: TGTGCCAGCAGCCCTTCGACACCTAGACTAGCGGGAGGCGGGAGCTCTGGGGCCAACGTCCTGACTTTC. This codes for CASSPSTPRLAGGGSSGANVLTF.

The chain has TRBV19 and TRBJ1-2; unclear D gene. Germline V gene data show CDR1 as LNHDA and CDR2 as SQIVND (reference sequence). V was trimmed by 6 bases and J by 6 bases, leaving 8 bases between them. The CDR3 covers 11 residues. The CDR3 DNA reads TGTGCCAGTAGCATCCATGATGGCTACACCTTC. Its protein product is CASSIHDGYTF.

V usage is TRBV3-1 and J usage is TRBJ1-2; D remains unclear. The germline V and J ends were trimmed by 1 base and 2 bases, with 8 bases remaining between them. This CDR3 is 14 amino acids long. CDR1 is LGHDT and CDR2 is YNNKEL in the germline V gene (reference sequence). The CDR3 here is CASSQVVQNYGYTF. The DNA for the CDR3 is TGTGCCAGCAGCCAAGTGGTCCAGAACTATGGCTACACCTTC.

Turning to this clonotype: This could be a read error, since a much larger clone is one nucleotide away. The rearrangement uses TRBV5-2 and TRBJ2-5; the DNA was not compared with TRBD1, the D call given in the table. TRBV5-2 is designated a pseudogene. This CDR3 is 15 amino acids long. CDR3 loop: CASNFGFGGSKTQYF. In DNA, the CDR3 is TGTGCCAGCAACTTTGGTTTTGGGGGTTCGAAGACCCAGTACTTC.

V is TRBV6-5 and J is TRBJ2-7; D not resolved. The CDR3 contains 14 residues. The germline gives CDR1 MNHEY, CDR2 SVGAGI. V gave up 0 bases and J gave up 3 bases, with 9 bases separating them. The CDR3 sequence: CASSYSQLFYEQYF. As DNA, the CDR3 is TGTGCCAGCAGTTACTCACAGCTTTTCTACGAGCAGTACTTC.